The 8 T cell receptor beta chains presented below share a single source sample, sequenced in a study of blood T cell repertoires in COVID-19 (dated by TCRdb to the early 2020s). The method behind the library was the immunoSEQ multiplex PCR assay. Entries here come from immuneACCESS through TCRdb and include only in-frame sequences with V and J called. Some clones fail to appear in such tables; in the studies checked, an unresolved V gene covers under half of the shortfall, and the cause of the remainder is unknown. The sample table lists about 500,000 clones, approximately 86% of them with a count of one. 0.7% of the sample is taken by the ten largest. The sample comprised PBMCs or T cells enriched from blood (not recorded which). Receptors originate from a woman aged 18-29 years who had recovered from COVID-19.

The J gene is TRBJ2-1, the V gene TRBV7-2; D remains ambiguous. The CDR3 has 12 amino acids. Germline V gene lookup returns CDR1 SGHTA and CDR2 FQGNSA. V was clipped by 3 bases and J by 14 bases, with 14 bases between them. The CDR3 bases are TGTGCCAGCAGCTTGGAGCCCACCTGGGAGTTCTTC. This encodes CASSLEPTWEFF.

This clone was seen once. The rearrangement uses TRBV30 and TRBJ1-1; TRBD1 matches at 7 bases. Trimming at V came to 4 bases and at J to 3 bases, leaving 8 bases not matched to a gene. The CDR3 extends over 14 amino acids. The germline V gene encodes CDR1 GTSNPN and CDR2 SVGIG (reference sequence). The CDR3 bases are TGTGCCTGGACTACCGGACAGGCCTACACTGAAGCTTTCTTT. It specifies CAWTTGQAYTEAFF.

CDR3 region: CAISGGTDYYEQYF. In nucleotides, the CDR3 is TGTGCCATCAGTGGGGGGACAGACTACTACGAGCAGTACTTC. The chain employs TRBV10-3 and TRBJ2-7; 7 bases match TRBD1. This CDR3 contains 14 residues. Trimming cost V 4 bases and J 3 bases; bases outside gene matches: 6. Germline CDR1 is ENHRY and CDR2 is SYGVKD.

Here the CDR3 reads CASSLLGASGPQETQYF. CDR3 nucleotides: TGTGCCAGCAGCTTGCTGGGAGCTAGCGGGCCCCAAGAGACCCAGTACTTC. The V and J genes are TRBV5-8 and TRBJ2-5; 8 nucleotides line up with TRBD2. The V gene's germline CDR1 is SGHTS and CDR2 YDEGEE. J was trimmed by 1 base and V by 1 base; bases with no gene match: 9. This CDR3 is 17 amino acids long.

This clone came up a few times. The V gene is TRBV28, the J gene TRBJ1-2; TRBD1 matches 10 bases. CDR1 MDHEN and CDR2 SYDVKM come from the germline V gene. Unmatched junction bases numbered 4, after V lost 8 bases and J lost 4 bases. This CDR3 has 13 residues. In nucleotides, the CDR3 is TGTGCCAGCGGATGGACAGGGGGCTATGGCTACACCTTC. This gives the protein CASGWTGGYGYTF.

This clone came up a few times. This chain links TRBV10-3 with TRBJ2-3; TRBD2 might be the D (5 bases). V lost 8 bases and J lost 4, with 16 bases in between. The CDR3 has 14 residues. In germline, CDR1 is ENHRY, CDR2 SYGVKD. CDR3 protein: CAIVPGLRPDTQYF. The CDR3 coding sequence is TGTGCCATCGTCCCGGGATTACGACCAGATACGCAGTATTTT.

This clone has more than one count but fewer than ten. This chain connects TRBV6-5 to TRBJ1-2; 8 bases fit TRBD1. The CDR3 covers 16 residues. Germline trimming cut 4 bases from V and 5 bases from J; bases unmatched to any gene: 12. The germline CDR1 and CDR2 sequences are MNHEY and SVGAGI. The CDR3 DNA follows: TGTGCCAGCAGTTCCCGTTCGGACAGGGAGGGATATGGCTACACCTTC. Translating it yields CASSSRSDREGYGYTF.

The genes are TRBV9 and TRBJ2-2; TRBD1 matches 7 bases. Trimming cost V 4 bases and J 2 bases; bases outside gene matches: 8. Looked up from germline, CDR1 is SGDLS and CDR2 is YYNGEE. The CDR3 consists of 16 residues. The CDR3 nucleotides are TGTGCCAGCAGCCCTAGCACAGGGGTTAACACCGGGGAGCTGTTTTTT. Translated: CASSPSTGVNTGELFF.